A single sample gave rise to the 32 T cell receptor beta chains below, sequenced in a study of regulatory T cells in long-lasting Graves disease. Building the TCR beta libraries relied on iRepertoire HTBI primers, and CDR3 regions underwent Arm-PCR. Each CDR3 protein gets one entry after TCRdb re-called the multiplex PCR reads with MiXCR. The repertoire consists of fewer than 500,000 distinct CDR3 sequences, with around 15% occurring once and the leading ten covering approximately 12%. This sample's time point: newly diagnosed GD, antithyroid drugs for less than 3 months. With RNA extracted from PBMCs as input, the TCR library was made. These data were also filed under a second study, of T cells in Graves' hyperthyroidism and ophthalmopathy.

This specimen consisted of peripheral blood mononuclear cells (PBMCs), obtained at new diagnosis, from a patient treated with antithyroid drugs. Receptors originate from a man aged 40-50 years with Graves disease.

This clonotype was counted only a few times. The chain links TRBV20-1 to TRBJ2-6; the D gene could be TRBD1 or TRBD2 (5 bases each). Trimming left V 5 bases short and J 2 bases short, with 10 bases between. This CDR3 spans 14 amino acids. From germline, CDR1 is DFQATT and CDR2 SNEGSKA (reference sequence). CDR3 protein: CSAGGGAGANVLTF. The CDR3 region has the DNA TGCAGTGCTGGGGGTGGTGCTGGGGCCAACGTCCTGACTTTC.

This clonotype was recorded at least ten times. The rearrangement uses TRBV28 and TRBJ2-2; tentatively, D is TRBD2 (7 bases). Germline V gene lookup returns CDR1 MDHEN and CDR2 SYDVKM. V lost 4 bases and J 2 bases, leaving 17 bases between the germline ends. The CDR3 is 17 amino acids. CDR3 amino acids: CASSSSWGGLNTGELFF. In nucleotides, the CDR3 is TGTGCCAGCAGTTCATCTTGGGGGGGGCTCAACACCGGGGAGCTGTTTTTT.

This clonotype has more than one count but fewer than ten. CDR3 DNA sequence: TGTGCCATCAGTGCCTCCGGACAGGGATTTCTCGAGCAGTACTTC. It codes for CAISASGQGFLEQYF. The J gene is TRBJ2-7, the V gene TRBV10-3; 8 bases are a match to TRBD1. The V segment lost 4 bases and the J segment 6 bases; nucleotides outside the gene matches: 11. The CDR3 length is 15 residues. In germline, CDR1 is ENHRY, CDR2 SYGVKD.

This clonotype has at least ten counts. Written as DNA, the CDR3 is TGTGCCAGCAGCCAAGACTCCCACAATCAGCCCCAGCATTTT. This sequence encodes CASSQDSHNQPQHF. The chain links TRBV3-1 to TRBJ1-5; no definite D call. Trimming removed 0 bases at V and 3 bases at J, with 6 bases between. CDR1 is LGHDT, CDR2 YNNKEL, per germline (reference sequence). The length of the CDR3 is 14 residues.

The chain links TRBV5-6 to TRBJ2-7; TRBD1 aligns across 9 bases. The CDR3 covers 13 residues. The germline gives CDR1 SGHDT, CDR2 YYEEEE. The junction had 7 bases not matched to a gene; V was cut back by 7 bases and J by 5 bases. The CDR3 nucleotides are TGTGCCAGCTGGGGGACAGGGTTACACGAGCAGTACTTC. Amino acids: CASWGTGLHEQYF.

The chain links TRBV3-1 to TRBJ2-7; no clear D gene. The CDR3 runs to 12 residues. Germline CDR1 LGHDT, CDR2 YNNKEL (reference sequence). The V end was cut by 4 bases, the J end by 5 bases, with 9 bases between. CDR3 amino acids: CASSRDWNEQYF. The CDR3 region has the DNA TGTGCCAGCAGCCGCGACTGGAACGAGCAGTACTTC.

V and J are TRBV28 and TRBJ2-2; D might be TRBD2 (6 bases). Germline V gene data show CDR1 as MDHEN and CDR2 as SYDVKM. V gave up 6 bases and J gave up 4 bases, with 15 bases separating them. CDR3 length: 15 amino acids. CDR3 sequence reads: CASSIPKAGTGELFF. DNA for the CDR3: TGTGCCAGCAGCATTCCGAAAGCGGGCACCGGGGAGCTGTTTTTT.

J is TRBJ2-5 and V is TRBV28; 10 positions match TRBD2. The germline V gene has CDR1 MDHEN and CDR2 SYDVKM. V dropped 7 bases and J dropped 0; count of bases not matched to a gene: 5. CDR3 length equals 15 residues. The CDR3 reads CASNSTSGYQETQYF. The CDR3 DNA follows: TGTGCCAGCAATTCGACTAGCGGGTACCAAGAGACCCAGTACTTC.

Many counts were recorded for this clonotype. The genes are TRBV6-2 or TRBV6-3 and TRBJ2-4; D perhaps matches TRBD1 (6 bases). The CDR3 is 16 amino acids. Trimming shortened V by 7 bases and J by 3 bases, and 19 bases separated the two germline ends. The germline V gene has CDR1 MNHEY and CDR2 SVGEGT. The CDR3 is CASTQTDRTGKNIQYF. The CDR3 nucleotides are TGTGCCAGCACTCAAACCGACAGGACTGGCAAAAACATTCAGTACTTC.

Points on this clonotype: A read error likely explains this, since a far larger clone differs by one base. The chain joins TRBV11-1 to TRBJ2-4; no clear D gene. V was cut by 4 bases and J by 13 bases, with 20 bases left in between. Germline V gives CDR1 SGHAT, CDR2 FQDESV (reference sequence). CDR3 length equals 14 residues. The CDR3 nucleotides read TGTGCCAGCAGCTCAATCAAGGGTCACAATGAGCAGTACTTC. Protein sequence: CASSSIKGHNEQYF. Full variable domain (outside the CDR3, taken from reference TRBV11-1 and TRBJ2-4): EAEVAQSPRYKITEKSQAVAFWCDPISGHATLYWYRQILGQGPELLVQFQDESVVDDSQLPKDRFSAERLKGVDSTLKIQPAELGDSAMYLCASSSIKGHNEQYFGAGTRLSVL.

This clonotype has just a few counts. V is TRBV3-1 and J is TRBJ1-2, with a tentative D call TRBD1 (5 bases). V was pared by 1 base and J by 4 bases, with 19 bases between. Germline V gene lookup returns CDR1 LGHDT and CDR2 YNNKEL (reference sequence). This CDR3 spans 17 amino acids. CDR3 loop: CASSQVKHRQLPYGYTF. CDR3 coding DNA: TGTGCCAGCAGCCAAGTGAAGCACAGACAGTTGCCCTATGGCTACACCTTC.

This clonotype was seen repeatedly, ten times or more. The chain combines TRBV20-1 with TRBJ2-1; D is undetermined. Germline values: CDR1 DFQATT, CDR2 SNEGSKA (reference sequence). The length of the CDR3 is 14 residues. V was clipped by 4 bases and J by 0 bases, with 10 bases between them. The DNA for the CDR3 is TGCAGTGCTAATACGTCCCCCTCCTACAATGAGCAGTTCTTC. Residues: CSANTSPSYNEQFF.

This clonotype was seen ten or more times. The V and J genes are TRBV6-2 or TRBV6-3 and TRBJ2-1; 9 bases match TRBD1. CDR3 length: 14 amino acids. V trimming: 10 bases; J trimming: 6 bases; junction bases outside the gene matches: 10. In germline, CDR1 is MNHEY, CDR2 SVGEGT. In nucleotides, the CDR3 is TGTGCCACCTCGGACAGGGGAGGGAGCAATGAGCAGTTCTTC. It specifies CATSDRGGSNEQFF.

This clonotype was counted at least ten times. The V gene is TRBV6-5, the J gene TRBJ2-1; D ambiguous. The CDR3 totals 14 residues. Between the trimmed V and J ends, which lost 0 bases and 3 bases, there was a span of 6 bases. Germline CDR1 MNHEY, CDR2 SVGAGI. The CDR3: CASSYSSSYNEQFF. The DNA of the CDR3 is TGTGCCAGCAGTTACTCGAGCAGCTACAATGAGCAGTTCTTC.

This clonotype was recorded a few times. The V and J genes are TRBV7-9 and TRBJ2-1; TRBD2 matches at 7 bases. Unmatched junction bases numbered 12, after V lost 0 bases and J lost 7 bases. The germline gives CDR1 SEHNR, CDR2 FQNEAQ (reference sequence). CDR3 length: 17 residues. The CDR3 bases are TGTGCCAGCAGCTTAGCGATTGAGGCTAGCGGAGCTAATGAGCAGTTCTTC. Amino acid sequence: CASSLAIEASGANEQFF. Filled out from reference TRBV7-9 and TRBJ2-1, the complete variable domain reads DTGVSQNPRHKITKRGQNVTFRCDPISEHNRLYWYRQTLGQGPEFLTYFQNEAQLEKSRLLSDRFSAERPKGSFSTLEIQRTEQGDSAMYLCASSLAIEASGANEQFFGPGTRLTVL.

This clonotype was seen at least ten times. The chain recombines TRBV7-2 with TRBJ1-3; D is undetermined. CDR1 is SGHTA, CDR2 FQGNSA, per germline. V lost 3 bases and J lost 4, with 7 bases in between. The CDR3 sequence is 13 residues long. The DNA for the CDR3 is TGTGCCAGCAGCTTCGTTAAGGGAAACACCATATATTTT. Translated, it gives CASSFVKGNTIYF. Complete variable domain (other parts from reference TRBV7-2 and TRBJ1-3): GAGVSQSPSNKVTEKGKDVELRCDPISGHTALYWYRQSLGQGLEFLIYFQGNSAPDKSGLPSDRFSAERTGGSVSTLTIQRTQQEDSAVYLCASSFVKGNTIYFGEGSWLTVV.

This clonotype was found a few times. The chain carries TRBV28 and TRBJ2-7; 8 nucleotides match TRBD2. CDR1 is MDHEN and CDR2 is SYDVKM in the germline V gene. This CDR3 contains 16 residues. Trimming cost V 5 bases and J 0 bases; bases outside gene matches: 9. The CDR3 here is CASSASWTSSSYEQYF. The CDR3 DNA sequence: TGTGCCAGCAGTGCCTCTTGGACTAGCAGCTCCTACGAGCAGTACTTC.

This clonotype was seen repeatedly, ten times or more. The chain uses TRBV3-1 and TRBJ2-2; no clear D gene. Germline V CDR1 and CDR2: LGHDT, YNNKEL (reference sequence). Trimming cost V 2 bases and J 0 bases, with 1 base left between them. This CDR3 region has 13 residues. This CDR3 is CASSQTNTGELFF. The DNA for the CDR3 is TGTGCCAGCAGCCAAACGAACACCGGGGAGCTGTTTTTT.

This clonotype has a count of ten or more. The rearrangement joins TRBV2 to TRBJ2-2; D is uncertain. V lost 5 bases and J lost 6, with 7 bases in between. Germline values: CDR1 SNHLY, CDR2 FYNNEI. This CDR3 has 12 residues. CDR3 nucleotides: TGTGCCAGCAGTCGGCTAGCCGGGGAGCTGTTTTTT. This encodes CASSRLAGELFF. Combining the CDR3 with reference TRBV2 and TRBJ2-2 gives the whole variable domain EPEVTQTPSHQVTQMGQEVILRCVPISNHLYFYWYRQILGQKVEFLVSFYNNEISEKSEIFDDQFSVERPDGSNFTLKIRSTKLEDSAMYFCASSRLAGELFFGEGSRLTVL.

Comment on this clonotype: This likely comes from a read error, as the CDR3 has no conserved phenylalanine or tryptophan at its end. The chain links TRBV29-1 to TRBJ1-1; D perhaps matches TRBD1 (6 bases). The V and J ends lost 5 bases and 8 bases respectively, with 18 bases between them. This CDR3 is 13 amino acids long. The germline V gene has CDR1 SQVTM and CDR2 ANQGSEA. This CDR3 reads CSVKPRQAPEAFS. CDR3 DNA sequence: TGCAGCGTTAAACCCCGACAGGCCCCAGAAGCTTTCTCT.

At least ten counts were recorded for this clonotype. CDR3 residues: CAWSVTSYEQYF. The CDR3 DNA follows: TGTGCCTGGAGTGTTACGTCCTACGAGCAGTACTTC. This chain links TRBV30 with TRBJ2-7, with D hard to call. The CDR3 covers 12 residues. Germline values: CDR1 GTSNPN, CDR2 SVGIG (reference sequence). Trimming took 0 bases from V and 1 from J, leaving 4 bases between them.

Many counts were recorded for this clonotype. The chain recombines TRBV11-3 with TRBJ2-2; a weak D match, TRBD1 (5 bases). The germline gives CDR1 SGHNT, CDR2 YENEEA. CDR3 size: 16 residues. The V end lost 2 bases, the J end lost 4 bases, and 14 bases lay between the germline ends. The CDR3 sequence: CASSLRGRVGTGELFF. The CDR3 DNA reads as TGTGCCAGCAGCTTAAGGGGCAGGGTTGGCACCGGGGAGCTGTTTTTT. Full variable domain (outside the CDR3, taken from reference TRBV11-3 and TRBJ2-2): EAGVVQSPRYKIIEKKQPVAFWCNPISGHNTLYWYLQNLGQGPELLIRYENEEAVDDSQLPKDRFSAERLKGVDSTLKIQPAELGDSAVYLCASSLRGRVGTGELFFGEGSRLTVL.

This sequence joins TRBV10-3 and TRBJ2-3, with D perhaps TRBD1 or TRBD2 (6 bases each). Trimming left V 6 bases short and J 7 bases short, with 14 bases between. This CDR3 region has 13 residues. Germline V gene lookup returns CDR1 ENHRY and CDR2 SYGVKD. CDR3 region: CAIRRGARNTQYF. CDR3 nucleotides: TGTGCCATCAGGAGGGGGGCAAGAAATACGCAGTATTTT.

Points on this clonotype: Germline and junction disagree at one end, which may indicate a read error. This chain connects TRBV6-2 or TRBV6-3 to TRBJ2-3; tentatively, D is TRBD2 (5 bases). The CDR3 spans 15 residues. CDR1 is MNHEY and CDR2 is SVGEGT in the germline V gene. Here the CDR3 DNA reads TGTGCCGGCAGTCCCCGGAGGACCTACACAGATACGCAGTATTTT. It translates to CAGSPRRTYTDTQYF.

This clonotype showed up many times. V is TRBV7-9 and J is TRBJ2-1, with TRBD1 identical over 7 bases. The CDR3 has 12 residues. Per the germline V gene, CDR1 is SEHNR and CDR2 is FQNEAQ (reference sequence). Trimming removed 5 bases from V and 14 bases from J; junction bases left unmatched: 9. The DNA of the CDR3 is TGTGCCAGCAGCCTTGCCGAGGGACAGAAGTTCTTC. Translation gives CASSLAEGQKFF.

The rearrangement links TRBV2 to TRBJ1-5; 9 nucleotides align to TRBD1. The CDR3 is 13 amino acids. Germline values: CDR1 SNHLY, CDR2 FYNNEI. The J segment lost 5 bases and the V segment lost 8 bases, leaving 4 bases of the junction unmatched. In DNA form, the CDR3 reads TGTGCCAGCGGGACAGGGAGGGATCAGCCCCAGCATTTT. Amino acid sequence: CASGTGRDQPQHF.

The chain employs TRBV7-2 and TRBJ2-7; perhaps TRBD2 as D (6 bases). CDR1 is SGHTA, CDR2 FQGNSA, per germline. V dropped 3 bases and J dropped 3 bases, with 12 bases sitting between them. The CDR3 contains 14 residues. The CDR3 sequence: CASSFPSGDYEQYF. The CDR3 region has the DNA TGTGCCAGCAGCTTCCCCTCGGGAGACTACGAGCAGTACTTC. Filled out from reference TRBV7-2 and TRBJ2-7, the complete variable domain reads GAGVSQSPSNKVTEKGKDVELRCDPISGHTALYWYRQSLGQGLEFLIYFQGNSAPDKSGLPSDRFSAERTGGSVSTLTIQRTQQEDSAVYLCASSFPSGDYEQYFGPGTRLTVT.

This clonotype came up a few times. The CDR3 loop reads CASSLGLTPAIYNEQFF. The CDR3 DNA sequence: TGCGCCAGCAGCCTTGGACTCACACCGGCGATATACAATGAGCAGTTCTTC. The genes are TRBV4-1 and TRBJ2-1, with a weak D call TRBD2 (5 bases). Trimming took off 4 bases at V and 4 bases at J, with 20 bases between the two ends. Looked up from germline, CDR1 is MGHRA and CDR2 is YSYEKL. The CDR3 consists of 17 residues.

The CDR3 loop is CASTAGTSALDEQYF. As DNA, the CDR3 is TGTGCCAGCACTGCCGGGACTAGCGCTTTAGACGAGCAGTACTTC. V gene TRBV2 combines with J gene TRBJ2-7; TRBD2 agrees at 10 bases. V shed 7 bases, J shed 5 bases, and the junction held 11 bases outside the gene matches. CDR3 length equals 15 residues. The germline CDR1 and CDR2 sequences are SNHLY and FYNNEI.

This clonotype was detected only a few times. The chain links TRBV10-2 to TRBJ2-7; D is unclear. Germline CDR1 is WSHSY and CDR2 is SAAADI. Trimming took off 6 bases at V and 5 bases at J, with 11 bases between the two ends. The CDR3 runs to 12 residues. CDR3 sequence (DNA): TGCGCCAGCAGGGCTGGCACTCACGAGCAGTACTTC. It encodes CASRAGTHEQYF.

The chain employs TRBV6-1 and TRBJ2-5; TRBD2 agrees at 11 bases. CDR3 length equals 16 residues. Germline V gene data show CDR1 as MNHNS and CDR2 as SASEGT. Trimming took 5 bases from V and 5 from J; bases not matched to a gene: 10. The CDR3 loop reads CASSPRLAGSLETQYF. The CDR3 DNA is TGTGCCAGCAGTCCTCGACTAGCGGGATCCCTTGAGACCCAGTACTTC.

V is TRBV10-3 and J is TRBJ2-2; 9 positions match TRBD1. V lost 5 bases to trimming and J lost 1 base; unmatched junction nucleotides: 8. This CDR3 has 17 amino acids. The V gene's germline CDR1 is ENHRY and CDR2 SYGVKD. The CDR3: CAISFARGQGNTGELFF. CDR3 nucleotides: TGTGCCATCAGTTTCGCTAGGGGACAGGGGAACACCGGGGAGCTGTTTTTT.